The 4 T cell receptor beta chains listed next were all sequenced from one sample in a study of Ad26.COV2.S vaccination and SARS-CoV-2 variants. Assay used: immunoSEQ multiplex PCR; TCRdb lists only in-frame clones, some missing. The sample yields roughly 180,000 clones, about 83% seen once. This sample comprised peripheral blood, obtained after recovery from COVID-19. Receptor source: a human donor who had recovered from COVID-19.

The genes are TRBV28 and TRBJ2-3, with 7 nucleotides matching TRBD2. The V and J ends lost 3 bases and 1 base, in that order; junction bases with no gene match: 4. The CDR3 has 15 residues. Germline V gene data show CDR1 as MDHEN and CDR2 as SYDVKM. The chain's CDR3 is CASSFTGLRTDTQYF. The CDR3 bases are TGTGCCAGCAGTTTCACGGGACTACGCACAGATACGCAGTATTTT.

The chain employs TRBV7-8 and TRBJ2-2; 12 bases align to TRBD2. Germline values: CDR1 SGHVS, CDR2 FQNEAQ. The CDR3 length is 16 residues. The trim removed 4 bases at V and 1 base at J, leaving 1 base unmatched. As DNA, the CDR3 is TGTGCCAGCAGCTCGACTAGCGGGGGGAACACCGGGGAGCTGTTTTTT. Residues: CASSSTSGGNTGELFF.

The chain has TRBV7-2 and TRBJ2-1; 7 bases align to TRBD2. J was trimmed by 9 bases and V by 3 bases; bases with no gene match: 8. The CDR3 totals 14 residues. Germline loops: CDR1 SGHTA, CDR2 FQGNSA. This chain's CDR3 is CASSLWREGGEQFF. Here the CDR3 DNA reads TGTGCCAGCAGCTTGTGGAGGGAGGGCGGTGAGCAGTTCTTC.

The V gene is TRBV2, the J gene TRBJ1-2, with D uncertain. V lost 5 bases, J lost 6 bases, and 13 bases lay in between. Germline values: CDR1 SNHLY, CDR2 FYNNEI. The CDR3 spans 13 residues. The CDR3 is CASSTDGLHGYTF. Here the CDR3 DNA reads TGTGCCAGCAGTACGGACGGCCTCCATGGCTACACCTTC.